This TCR beta chain originates from a study of PD-1 blockade in classical Hodgkin lymphoma. Study background: The patients were dosed with nivolumab 3 mg/kg, infused intravenously every 2 weeks. The study's findings and limits: The study reported lower baseline TCR diversity in newly diagnosed patients than in healthy donors. CD4+ TCR diversity climbed significantly by C4D1, unlike CD8+ TCR diversity.

No patient escaped relapse after autologous stem cell transplantation, and brentuximab vedotin exposure varied. Progressive disease, partial response or complete response was each patient's best response. V lost 6 bases to trimming and J lost 1 base, with 9 bases between them. Germline V gene lookup returns CDR1 ENHRY and CDR2 SYGVKD. The CDR3 has 13 residues. Points on this clone: Its antigen is not known.

Assay used: immunoSEQ multiplex PCR; TCRdb lists only in-frame clones, some missing. The repertoire consists of over 35,000 clones, with around 87% occurring once and the leading ten covering about 6%. This receptor was obtained from a human donor with classical Hodgkin lymphoma. The specimen was peripheral blood mononuclear cells (PBMCs), collected before the second cycle of nivolumab. The chain couples TRBV10-3 to TRBJ2-5, with D unclear. The CDR3 spells CAIRPGPQETQYF. The CDR3 nucleotides are TGTGCCATCAGGCCGGGCCCCCAAGAGACCCAGTACTTC.